The subject of this entry is one T cell receptor beta chain. The antigen is undetermined. Though nominally healthy at sampling, donors likely had unrecorded immune exposures. This sample stems from a study of cytomegalovirus exposure and HLA in healthy donors. Study-wide results and limits: Roughly 170 TCR beta chains were listed as cytomegalovirus-associated. It was likely that a cluster of highly shared sequence variants was a sequencing artifact. The authors later found HLA-associated TCR beta chains more clonally expanded than equally common others.

Per the germline V gene, CDR1 is SGDLS and CDR2 is YYNGEE. The CDR3 contains 17 residues. V was pared by 4 bases and J by 0 bases, with 19 bases between. The PCR made use of 60 Vbeta and 13 Jbeta primers. Measured with immunoSEQ multiplex PCR; TCRdb has only the in-frame clones, and not every one. The sample contains 150,000 to 200,000 clones, 65% to 70% of which appear only once. The receptor's source is a man in his thirties or forties in good health and CMV-seropositive. The gene calls are TRBV9 and TRBJ1-2; D unresolved. The sequenced sample consisted of PBMCs. CDR3 loop: CASSFRSTVIANYGYTF. CDR3 in DNA: TGTGCCAGCAGCTTCCGGTCAACCGTAATAGCTAACTATGGCTACACCTTC.